This TCR beta chain was documented in a study of blood T cell repertoires in COVID-19. Study overall: Samples of COVID-19 (acute and convalescent) were obtained from the United States, Italy and Spain.

Germline V gene lookup returns CDR1 SGHRS and CDR2 YFSETQ. This CDR3 is 18 amino acids long. V shed 4 bases, J shed 0 bases, and the junction held 14 bases outside the gene matches. In the source study's methods: Amplification of reference gene primers provided the estimated nucleated cell counts. Data came from immunoSEQ multiplex PCR; TCRdb stores just in-frame clones and leaves some out. That table gives V, J and clone size, and the DNA gave D and trimming. The repertoire has roughly 70,000 clones, about nine tenths of them found once; the top ten carry 6% to 8%. The specimen sequenced was peripheral blood. The chain couples TRBV5-1 to TRBJ1-1; 8 nucleotides line up with TRBD1. The source is a woman older than 75 with active COVID-19. CDR3 coding DNA: TGCGCCAGCAGCCCACGGACAGGGAGGATTTTTGTGAACACTGAAGCTTTCTTT. Protein sequence: CASSPRTGRIFVNTEAFF.